This entry lists 18 T cell receptor beta chains sequenced from one sample in a study of T cell responses to AZD1222 COVID-19 vaccine. TCRdb's table, derived via immunoSEQ multiplex PCR, lists solely in-frame clones and lacks some. The sample holds around 150,000 clones, 70% to 90% seen once. Source: peripheral blood, taken 28 days after the second dose of the MenACWY control vaccine. The receptors were sampled from an adult who received the MenACWY meningococcal vaccine as a control.

The V and J genes are TRBV27 and TRBJ1-4, with D hard to call. Germline V lookup: CDR1 MNHEY, CDR2 SMNVEV (reference sequence). The CDR3 is 13 residues long. V lost 0 bases, J lost 5 bases, and 4 bases lay in between. This CDR3 is CASSLSGNEKLFF. The CDR3 bases are TGTGCCAGCAGTTTATCAGGGAATGAAAAACTGTTTTTT. The variable domain in full, with the rest retrieved from reference TRBV27 and TRBJ1-4, is EAQVTQNPRYLITVTGKKLTVTCSQNMNHEYMSWYRQDPGLGLRQIYYSMNVEVTDKGDVPEGYKVSRKEKRNFPLILESPSPNQTSLYFCASSLSGNEKLFFGSGTQLSVL.

The chain couples TRBV10-3 to TRBJ2-1; D possibly uses TRBD1 or TRBD2 (5 bases each). The V and J ends lost 4 bases and 9 bases respectively, with 19 bases between them. The CDR3 is 15 amino acids. Germline assignment: CDR1 ENHRY and CDR2 SYGVKD. DNA for the CDR3: TGTGCCATCAGTGGGGTTGGGGGAGTCGGCAGTGAGCAGTTCTTC. Protein: CAISGVGGVGSEQFF.

The chain carries TRBV27 and TRBJ2-5; possibly TRBD1 or TRBD2 for D (5 bases each). The CDR3 length is 15 residues. V was clipped by 7 bases and J by 5 bases, with 20 bases between them. Per germline, CDR1 MNHEY and CDR2 SMNVEV (reference sequence). The CDR3 protein is CASTLGGQGHETQYF. DNA of the CDR3: TGTGCCAGCACCTTGGGCGGGCAGGGCCACGAGACCCAGTACTTC.

This chain links TRBV11-2 with TRBJ1-6; 9 bases are shared with TRBD1. The CDR3 contains 19 residues. V was pared by 1 base and J by 0 bases, with 7 bases of the junction left unmatched. Germline V gene data show CDR1 as SGHAT and CDR2 as FQNNGV. CDR3 sequence: CASSLVSGTGFSYNSPLHF. The CDR3 DNA is TGTGCCAGCAGCTTAGTCTCCGGGACAGGGTTCTCCTATAATTCACCCCTCCACTTT. The full variable domain, completed using reference TRBV11-2 and TRBJ1-6, is EAGVAQSPRYKIIEKRQSVAFWCNPISGHATLYWYQQILGQGPKLLIQFQNNGVVDDSQLPKDRFSAERLKGVDSTLKIQPAKLEDSAVYLCASSLVSGTGFSYNSPLHFGNGTRLTVT.

This chain connects TRBV19 to TRBJ2-3, with D unclear. The length of the CDR3 is 13 residues. Germline lookup yields CDR1 LNHDA and CDR2 SQIVND (reference sequence). The V end lost 5 bases, the J end lost 6 bases, and 12 bases lay between the germline ends. The CDR3 coding sequence is TGTGCCAGTAGTCCCTCATATGGGGATACGCAGTATTTT. Translation gives CASSPSYGDTQYF.

This chain joins TRBV19 and TRBJ1-4; maybe TRBD1 (5 bases). Trimming took off 1 base at V and 5 bases at J, with 11 bases between the two ends. The CDR3 totals 15 residues. Germline CDR1 is LNHDA and CDR2 is SQIVND (reference sequence). Here the CDR3 DNA reads TGTGCCAGTAGTATAGCGGGGCGAGAGAATGAAAAACTGTTTTTT. It is translated as CASSIAGRENEKLFF.

The chain joins TRBV4-1 to TRBJ2-5; 7 bases align to TRBD2. J gave up 2 bases and V 6 bases, and 6 bases lay outside the gene matches. Per the germline V gene, CDR1 is MGHRA and CDR2 is YSYEKL. This CDR3 contains 14 residues. This CDR3 reads CASRPSGLQETQYF. The CDR3 nucleotides are TGCGCCAGCAGACCCTCGGGACTACAAGAGACCCAGTACTTC.

This sequence joins TRBV4-1 and TRBJ2-7; D remains unclear. V was trimmed by 3 bases and J by 5 bases, leaving 14 bases between them. CDR1 is MGHRA and CDR2 is YSYEKL in the germline V gene. The CDR3 consists of 14 residues. CDR3 in amino acids: CASSHPQRPNEQYF. The CDR3 DNA is TGCGCCAGCAGCCATCCACAGAGGCCAAACGAGCAGTACTTC.

V gene TRBV30 combines with J gene TRBJ1-6, with a weak D call TRBD1 (6 bases). The CDR3 loop spans 14 amino acids. Deletions cut 7 bases from V and 7 bases from J, with 17 bases between. The germline V gene encodes CDR1 GTSNPN and CDR2 SVGIG (reference sequence). CDR3 loop: CASQLRGANSPLHF. The CDR3 coding sequence is TGTGCCTCCCAACTCCGGGGGGCGAATTCACCCCTCCACTTT.

The chain links TRBV10-3 to TRBJ2-1, with D possibly being TRBD1 (6 bases). V lost 2 bases and J 11 bases, leaving 16 bases between the germline ends. This CDR3 is built from 14 residues. Germline CDR1 reads ENHRY; CDR2 reads SYGVKD. The DNA of the CDR3 is TGTGCCATCAGTGAGCCCAGGGACAACAGAAAGCAGTTCTTC. Residues: CAISEPRDNRKQFF.

In this sample, this clone turned up a few times. The rearrangement joins TRBV27 to TRBJ2-7; D is possibly TRBD2 (6 bases). This CDR3 has 12 residues. V shed 4 bases and J shed 3 bases, with 7 bases lying between them. Germline V lookup: CDR1 MNHEY, CDR2 SMNVEV (reference sequence). CDR3 nucleotide sequence: TGTGCCAGCAGTTCGGGACTCTACGAGCAGTACTTC. It codes for CASSSGLYEQYF.

The chain is built from TRBV27 and TRBJ2-3, with 10 nucleotides matching TRBD2. V lost 3 bases to trimming and J lost 3 bases; unmatched junction nucleotides: 6. CDR1 MNHEY and CDR2 SMNVEV come from the germline V gene (reference sequence). This CDR3 has 16 amino acids. In nucleotides, the CDR3 is TGTGCCAGCAGTTTGGCTAGCGGGGGACGAACAGATACGCAGTATTTT. This gives the protein CASSLASGGRTDTQYF.

The chain couples TRBV5-6 to TRBJ2-7, with D perhaps assigned TRBD1 or TRBD2 (6 bases each). The germline V and J ends were trimmed by 4 bases and 5 bases, with 13 bases remaining between them. This CDR3 has 13 residues. CDR1 is SGHDT and CDR2 is YYEEEE in the germline V gene. DNA for the CDR3: TGTGCCAGCAGCGTAATAGGGGGGAACGAGCAGTACTTC. Translated: CASSVIGGNEQYF. Combining the CDR3 with reference TRBV5-6 and TRBJ2-7 gives the whole variable domain DAGVTQSPTHLIKTRGQQVTLRCSPKSGHDTVSWYQQALGQGPQFIFQYYEEEERQRGNFPDRFSGHQFPNYSSELNVNALLLGDSALYLCASSVIGGNEQYFGPGTRLTVT.

The chain is built from TRBV7-9 and TRBJ2-2; TRBD2 aligns across 11 bases. Per the germline V gene, CDR1 is SEHNR and CDR2 is FQNEAQ (reference sequence). J was trimmed by 5 bases and V by 2 bases; bases with no gene match: 10. This CDR3 has 18 residues. The CDR3, as DNA: TGTGCCAGCAGCTTATCCGCCGGACTAGCGGGCCAAACCGGGGAGCTGTTTTTT. Its translation is CASSLSAGLAGQTGELFF.

The rearrangement joins TRBV11-3 to TRBJ2-3, with D unclear. The CDR3 is 12 residues long. V dropped 4 bases and J dropped 4 bases, with 6 bases sitting between them. Germline CDR1 reads SGHNT; CDR2 reads YENEEA. CDR3 in amino acids: CASSSVADTQYF. Here the CDR3 DNA reads TGTGCCAGCAGCTCAGTGGCAGATACGCAGTATTTT.

The chain uses TRBV9 and TRBJ2-5; 13 positions agree with TRBD2. The germline CDR1 and CDR2 sequences are SGDLS and YYNGEE. V shed 3 bases and J 3 bases; nucleotides not matched to a gene: 5. The CDR3 runs 16 residues. The CDR3 here is CASSARLAGGKETQYF. The CDR3 DNA reads TGTGCCAGCAGCGCTCGACTAGCGGGGGGTAAAGAGACCCAGTACTTC. The variable domain in full, completed from reference TRBV9 and TRBJ2-5, reads DSGVTQTPKHLITATGQRVTLRCSPRSGDLSVYWYQQSLDQGLQFLIQYYNGEERAKGNILERFSAQQFPDLHSELNLSSLELGDSALYFCASSARLAGGKETQYFGPGTRLLVL.

This sequence joins TRBV4-1 and TRBJ1-4, with D maybe TRBD1 (5 bases). CDR1 is MGHRA, CDR2 YSYEKL, per germline. The CDR3 extends over 17 amino acids. V dropped 4 bases and J dropped 0 bases, with 15 bases sitting between them. CDR3: CASSLRSRGATNEKLFF. CDR3 sequence (DNA): TGCGCCAGCAGCCTCCGGTCGAGAGGGGCAACTAATGAAAAACTGTTTTTT.

The rearrangement links TRBV24-1 to TRBJ2-3; 12 nucleotides align to TRBD1. Losses at the gene ends were 4 bases for V and 2 bases for J; bases not matched to a gene: 3. The length of the CDR3 is 16 residues. The germline V gene encodes CDR1 KGHDR and CDR2 SFDVKD. CDR3 sequence: CATSDPGQGATDTQYF. CDR3 DNA sequence: TGTGCCACCAGTGACCCGGGACAGGGGGCCACAGATACGCAGTATTTT.